This T cell receptor (beta chain) was identified in a study of shared clonotypes between healthy human individuals. Study-level results: Clonotype sharing among donors was thought likely to change with sequencing depth.

Here immunoSEQ multiplex PCR was the method, and the copy in TCRdb shows in-frame clones only, minus some. The sample contains more than 550,000 clones, about 91% of which appear only once. Selected positively for CCR7 and CD45RO-negative, naive CD8 cells excluded terminally differentiated effector memory CD45RA+ cells. Every contributor of samples was a Caucasian grown-up residing in Nashville, Tennessee. Note on this clone: Its specificity is not known.

Germline values: CDR1 SGHTS, CDR2 YDEGEE. This CDR3 region has 16 residues. V was clipped by 0 bases and J by 8 bases; unmatched bases: 10. The receptor was derived from a man aged 25-45 years in good health. Material: naive CD8+ T cells sorted from blood. This sequence joins TRBV5-8 and TRBJ1-4; 7 bases map to TRBD1. The DNA for the CDR3 is TGTGCCAGCAGCTTGGGGGTAGGGGACAGCGGGGAAAAACTGTTTTTT. Protein sequence: CASSLGVGDSGEKLFF.